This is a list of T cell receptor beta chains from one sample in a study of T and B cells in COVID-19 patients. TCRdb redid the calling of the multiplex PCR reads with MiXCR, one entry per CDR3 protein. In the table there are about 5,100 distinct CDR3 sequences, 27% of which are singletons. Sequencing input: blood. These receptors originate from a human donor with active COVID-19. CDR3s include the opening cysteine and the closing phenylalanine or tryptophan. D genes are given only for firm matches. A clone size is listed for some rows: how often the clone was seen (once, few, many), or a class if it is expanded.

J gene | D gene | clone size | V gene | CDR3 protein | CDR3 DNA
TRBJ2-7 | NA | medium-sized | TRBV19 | CASKEPTGFYEQYF | TGTGCCAGTAAAGAACCGACAGGATTCTACGAGCAGTACTTC
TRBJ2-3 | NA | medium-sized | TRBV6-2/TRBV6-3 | CASSYYQDTDTQYF | TGTGCCAGCAGTTACTACCAGGACACAGATACGCAGTATTTT
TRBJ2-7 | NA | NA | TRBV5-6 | CASSLDLSGVGYEQYF | TGTGCCAGCAGCTTGGACCTCTCGGGGGTTGGCTACGAGCAGTACTTC
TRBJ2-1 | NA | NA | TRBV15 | CATSARGAGVWYNEQFF | TGTGCCACCAGCGCCAGGGGTGCGGGAGTGTGGTACAATGAGCAGTTCTTC
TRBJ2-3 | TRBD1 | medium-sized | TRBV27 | CASGQGTDTQYF | TGTGCCAGTGGACAGGGCACAGATACGCAGTATTTT
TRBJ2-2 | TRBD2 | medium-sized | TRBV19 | CASSISTSGDPNTGELFF | TGTGCCAGTAGTATATCTACTAGCGGGGACCCTAACACCGGGGAGCTGTTTTTT
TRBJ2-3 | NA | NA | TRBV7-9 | CASSRTESYTDTQYF | TGTGCCAGCAGCCGAACGGAAAGTTACACAGATACGCAGTATTTT
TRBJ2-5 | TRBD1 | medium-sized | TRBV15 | CATRPGTEETQYF | TGTGCCACCAGACCCGGGACAGAAGAGACCCAGTACTTC
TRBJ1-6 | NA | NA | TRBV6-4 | CASSDSSGANSPLHF | TGTGCCAGCAGTGACTCATCGGGGGCCAATTCACCCCTCCACTTT
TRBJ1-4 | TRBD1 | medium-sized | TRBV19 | CASSEGTGGVANEKLFF | TGTGCCAGTAGCGAAGGGACAGGGGGCGTAGCTAATGAAAAACTGTTTTTT
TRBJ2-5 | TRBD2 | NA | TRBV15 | CATSRTSGGETQYF | TGTGCCACCAGCAGGACTAGCGGGGGGGAGACCCAGTACTTC
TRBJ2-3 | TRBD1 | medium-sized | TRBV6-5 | CASSRTGSGTDTQYF | TGTGCCAGCAGCCGGACAGGCTCGGGCACAGATACGCAGTATTTT
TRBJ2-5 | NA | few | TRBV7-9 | CASSLAVGIQETQYF | TGTGCCAGCAGCTTAGCGGTTGGGATCCAAGAGACCCAGTACTTC
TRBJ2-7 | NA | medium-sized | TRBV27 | CASSAGELLYEQYF | TGTGCCAGCAGTGCCGGGGAGCTTTTGTACGAGCAGTACTTC
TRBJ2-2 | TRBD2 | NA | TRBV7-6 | CASSGLAGVGELFF | TGTGCCAGCTCGGGACTAGCGGGGGTCGGGGAGCTGTTTTTT
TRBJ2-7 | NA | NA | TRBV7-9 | CASSPAPGGRSDSYEQYF | TGTGCCAGCAGCCCCGCTCCAGGCGGCAGGTCCGACTCCTACGAGCAGTACTTC
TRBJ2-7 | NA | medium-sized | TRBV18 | CASSPDTYEQYF | TGTGCCAGCTCACCAGACACCTACGAGCAGTACTTC
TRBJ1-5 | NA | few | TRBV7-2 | CASSLVGGNQPQHF | TGTGCCAGCAGCTTAGTGGGTGGCAATCAGCCCCAGCATTTT
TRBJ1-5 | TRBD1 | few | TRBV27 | CASSFKGQGNSNQPQHF | TGTGCCAGCAGTTTTAAGGGACAGGGGAATAGCAATCAGCCCCAGCATTTT
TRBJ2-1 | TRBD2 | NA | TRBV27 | CASSLRGRTSYNEQFF | TGTGCCAGCAGTTTGCGCGGGAGGACTTCCTACAATGAGCAGTTCTTC
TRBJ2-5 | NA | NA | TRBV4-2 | CASSQGSTSGQETQYF | TGCGCCAGCAGCCAAGGCAGCACGAGTGGGCAAGAGACCCAGTACTTC
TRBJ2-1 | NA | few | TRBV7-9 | CASSLRAGSTYNEQFF | TGTGCCAGCAGCTTAAGAGCAGGGTCTACTTACAATGAGCAGTTCTTC
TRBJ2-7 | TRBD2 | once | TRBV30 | CAWSAVTSGATYEQYF | TGTGCCTGGAGTGCGGTAACTAGCGGGGCTACCTACGAGCAGTACTTC
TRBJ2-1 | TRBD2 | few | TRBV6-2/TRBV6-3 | CASSSAGTSSEQFF | TGTGCCAGCAGTTCCGCCGGGACTAGTAGTGAGCAGTTCTTC
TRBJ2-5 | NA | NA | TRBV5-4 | CASSLAGTSLGETQYF | TGTGCCAGCAGCTTGGCGGGAACCTCCCTAGGGGAGACCCAGTACTTC
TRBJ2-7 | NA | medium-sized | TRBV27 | CASIGDYEQYF | TGTGCCAGCATCGGGGACTACGAGCAGTACTTC
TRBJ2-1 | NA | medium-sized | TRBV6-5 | CASSSQGYNEQFF | TGTGCCAGCAGTTCACAGGGTTACAATGAGCAGTTCTTC
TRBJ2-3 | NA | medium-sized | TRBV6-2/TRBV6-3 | CASSRTDTDTQYF | TGTGCCAGCAGTAGGACCGACACAGATACGCAGTATTTT
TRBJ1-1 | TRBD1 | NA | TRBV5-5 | CASSLVQGLNTEAFF | TGTGCCAGCAGCTTGGTACAGGGGTTGAACACTGAAGCTTTCTTT
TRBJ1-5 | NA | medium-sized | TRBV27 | CASSAGAQPQHF | TGTGCCAGCAGTGCGGGAGCCCAGCCCCAGCATTTT
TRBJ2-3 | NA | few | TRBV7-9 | CASSPRTNGADTQYF | TGTGCCAGCAGCCCCCGTACGAATGGGGCGGATACGCAGTATTTT
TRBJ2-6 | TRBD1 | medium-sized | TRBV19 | CASRDRVKSGANVLTF | TGTGCCAGTAGGGACAGGGTTAAGTCTGGGGCCAACGTCCTGACTTTC
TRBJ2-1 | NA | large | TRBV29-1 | CSVDPGNRYNEQFF | TGCAGCGTTGACCCGGGGAACAGGTACAATGAGCAGTTCTTC
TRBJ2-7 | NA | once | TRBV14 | CASSQDWTVYEQYF | TGTGCCAGCAGCCAAGATTGGACAGTCTACGAGCAGTACTTC
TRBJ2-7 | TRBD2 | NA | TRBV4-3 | CASSQGQAGGDYEQYF | TGCGCCAGCAGCCAAGGGCAGGCGGGAGGCGATTACGAGCAGTACTTC
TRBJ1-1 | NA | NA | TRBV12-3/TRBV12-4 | CASSLGHQNTEAFF | TGTGCCAGCAGTTTAGGACACCAGAACACTGAAGCTTTCTTT
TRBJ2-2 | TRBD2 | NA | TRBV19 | CASGTSGGANTGELFF | TGTGCCAGCGGGACTAGCGGGGGGGCCAACACCGGGGAGCTGTTTTTT
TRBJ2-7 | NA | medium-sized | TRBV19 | CASSISVSYEQYF | TGTGCCAGTAGTATATCAGTCTCCTACGAGCAGTACTTC
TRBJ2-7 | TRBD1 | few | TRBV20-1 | CSARDPGQGPYEQYF | TGCAGTGCTAGAGATCCGGGACAGGGTCCGTACGAGCAGTACTTC
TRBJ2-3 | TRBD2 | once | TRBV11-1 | CASSLGRGGWTDTQYF | TGTGCCAGCAGCTTAGGGCGGGGGGGCTGGACAGATACGCAGTATTTT
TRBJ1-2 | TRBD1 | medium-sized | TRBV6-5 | CASSSQGADGYTF | TGTGCCAGCAGTTCACAGGGGGCTGATGGCTACACCTTC
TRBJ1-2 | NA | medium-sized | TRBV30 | CAWRSLGGYGYTF | TGTGCCTGGAGGTCCCTTGGGGGCTATGGCTACACCTTC
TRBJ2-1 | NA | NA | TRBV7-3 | CASSDDYHNEQFF | TGTGCCAGCAGCGACGATTACCACAATGAGCAGTTCTTC
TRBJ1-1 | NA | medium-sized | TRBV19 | CASSGTVNTEAFF | TGTGCCAGTAGTGGGACCGTGAACACTGAAGCTTTCTTT
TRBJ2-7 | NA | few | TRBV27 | CASKTFMGGRGYEQYF | TGTGCCAGCAAAACCTTTATGGGGGGTAGGGGCTACGAGCAGTACTTC
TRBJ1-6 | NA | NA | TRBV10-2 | CASSQQADSPLHF | TGCGCCAGCAGTCAACAGGCGGACTCACCCCTCCACTTT
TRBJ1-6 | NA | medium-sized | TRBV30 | CAWSRQSGISPLHF | TGTGCCTGGAGCCGACAGTCTGGGATTTCACCCCTCCACTTT
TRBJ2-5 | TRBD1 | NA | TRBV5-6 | CASSALDRGGETQYF | TGTGCCAGCAGTGCCCTGGACAGGGGTGGAGAGACCCAGTACTTC
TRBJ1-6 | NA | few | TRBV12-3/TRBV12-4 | CASSRDQGNNSPLHF | TGTGCCAGCAGCCGAGATCAGGGAAATAATTCACCCCTCCACTTT
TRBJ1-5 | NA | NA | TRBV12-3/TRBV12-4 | CASSLWWDEGRNQPQHF | TGTGCCAGCAGTTTATGGTGGGATGAGGGTCGCAATCAGCCCCAGCATTTT
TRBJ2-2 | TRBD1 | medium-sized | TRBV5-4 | CASSRGQDNTGELFF | TGTGCCAGCAGCCGTGGACAGGACAACACCGGGGAGCTGTTTTTT
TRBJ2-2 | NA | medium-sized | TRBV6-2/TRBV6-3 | CASHVSGYYTGELFF | TGTGCCAGCCACGTCAGCGGTTACTACACCGGGGAGCTGTTTTTT
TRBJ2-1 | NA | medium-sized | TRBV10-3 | CAISLGGEQFF | TGTGCCATCAGTCTAGGAGGTGAGCAGTTCTTC